This T cell receptor beta chain was obtained from a study of Graves' ophthalmopathy and Graves' hyperthyroidism. From RNA, the CDR3 regions of TCR beta chains were amplified and sequenced. Second-round multiplex PCR came after first-round RT-PCR with HTBI primers. TCRdb reprocessed the multiplex PCR reads with MiXCR, giving one entry per CDR3 protein. The sample yields 350,000 or so distinct CDR3 sequences, about a sixth seen once. The CDR3 is 16 amino acids. Germline CDR1 is MDHEN and CDR2 is SYDVKM. The trim removed 4 bases at V and 5 bases at J, leaving 5 bases unmatched. This clonotype was seen ten or more times.

The J gene is TRBJ1-6, the V gene TRBV28, with 10 bases lining up with TRBD1. Sequencing was done on a sample of peripheral blood. The receptor was isolated from an adult man with Graves' ophthalmopathy. The DNA for the CDR3 is TGTGCCAGCAGTTATACCGGGACAGGGGATAATTCACCCCTCCACTTT. This codes for CASSYTGTGDNSPLHF.